This T cell receptor (beta chain) was found in a study of identical twins. Study-wide points: The study found excess low generation probability among twin-shared out-of-frame alpha sequences.

As for this clonotype: Its antigen is unknown.

From the 5' RACE reads, TCRdb called clonotypes with MiXCR, one entry per CDR3 protein. In the table there are about 530,000 distinct CDR3 sequences, over 12% of which are singletons. V was clipped by 4 bases and J by 6 bases; unmatched bases: 9. The CDR3 is 14 residues long. Per germline, CDR1 SGHRS and CDR2 YFSETQ. This sample was also put to use in a study of yellow fever vaccine responses in identical twins.

This chain joins TRBV5-1 and TRBJ2-7; 8 positions match TRBD2. The sequencing sample was made of CD4+ T cells sorted from blood. The receptor was isolated from a woman younger than 30 in good health. CDR3 region: CASSMTGGVPEQYF. The CDR3 nucleotides are TGCGCCAGCAGCATGACGGGAGGGGTCCCCGAGCAGTACTTC.